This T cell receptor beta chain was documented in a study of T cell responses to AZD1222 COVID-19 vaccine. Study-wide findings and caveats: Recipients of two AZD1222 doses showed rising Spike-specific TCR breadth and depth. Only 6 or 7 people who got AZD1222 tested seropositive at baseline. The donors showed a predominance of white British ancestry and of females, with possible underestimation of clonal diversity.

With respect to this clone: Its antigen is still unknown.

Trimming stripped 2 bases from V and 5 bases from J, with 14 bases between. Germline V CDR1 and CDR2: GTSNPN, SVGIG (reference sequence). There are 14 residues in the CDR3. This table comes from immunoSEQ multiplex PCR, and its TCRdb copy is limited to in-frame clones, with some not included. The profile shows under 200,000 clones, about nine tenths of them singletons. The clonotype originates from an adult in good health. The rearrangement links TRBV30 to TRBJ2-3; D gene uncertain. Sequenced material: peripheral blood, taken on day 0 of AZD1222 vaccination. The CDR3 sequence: CAWSYRQQGDTQYF. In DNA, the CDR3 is TGTGCCTGGAGTTATAGGCAGCAAGGAGATACGCAGTATTTT.